These 21 T cell receptor beta chains share one sample of origin, sequenced in a study of blood T cell repertoires in COVID-19. Clones were read by immunoSEQ multiplex PCR, and TCRdb kept only the in-frame ones, dropping some. The data hold about 300,000 clones, with about nine tenths observed a single time. Sequenced: PBMCs or T cells enriched from blood (not recorded which). Receptors were obtained from a man in his thirties or forties who had recovered from COVID-19.

V gene TRBV30 combines with J gene TRBJ1-4; 10 bases line up with TRBD1. The V gene end was trimmed by 5 bases and the J gene end by 7 bases; junction bases not matched to a gene: 7. CDR3 length: 14 amino acids. Germline CDR1 GTSNPN, CDR2 SVGIG (reference sequence). The CDR3 loop is CAWATGTGVEKLFF. Here the CDR3 DNA reads TGTGCCTGGGCCACCGGGACAGGGGTTGAAAAACTGTTTTTT.

The V gene is TRBV6-5, the J gene TRBJ2-3; TRBD1 matches 8 bases. V lost 6 bases, J lost 0 bases, and 5 bases stayed unmatched. Germline V gene data show CDR1 as MNHEY and CDR2 as SVGAGI. This CDR3 contains 15 residues. CDR3 bases: TGTGCCAGCAGCCTAGGGACAGGCAGCACAGATACGCAGTATTTT. Amino acid sequence: CASSLGTGSTDTQYF.

The chain carries TRBV11-3 and TRBJ1-6; a possible D gene is TRBD1 (5 bases). V was pared by 5 bases and J by 3 bases, with 11 bases between. The CDR3 has 15 amino acids. Germline lookup yields CDR1 SGHNT and CDR2 YENEEA. For the CDR3, the DNA is TGTGCCAGCAGCCCCGGACACAACTATAATTCACCCCTCCACTTT. Amino acid sequence: CASSPGHNYNSPLHF.

The chain employs TRBV24-1 and TRBJ2-2; 8 positions agree with TRBD1. The germline gives CDR1 KGHDR, CDR2 SFDVKD. V shed 8 bases, J shed 5 bases, and the junction held 9 bases outside the gene matches. The CDR3 runs 15 residues. CDR3 DNA sequence: TGTGCCACCAATTCAGGGGGCGAGGGTACCGGGGAGCTGTTTTTT. The encoded protein is CATNSGGEGTGELFF.

The J gene is TRBJ1-4, the V gene TRBV28; 7 bases align to TRBD1. The germline CDR1 and CDR2 sequences are MDHEN and SYDVKM. The CDR3 consists of 15 residues. Trimming took 6 bases from V and 5 from J; bases not matched to a gene: 9. Written as DNA, the CDR3 is TGTGCCAGCAGGTTACAGGGGTCGTCGAATGAAAAACTGTTTTTT. This translates into CASRLQGSSNEKLFF.

The chain has TRBV7-9 and TRBJ2-3; TRBD1 is a possible D gene (5 bases). V lost 5 bases and J 3 bases, leaving 21 bases between the germline ends. Germline values: CDR1 SEHNR, CDR2 FQNEAQ (reference sequence). This CDR3 has 17 amino acids. The CDR3 coding sequence is TGTGCCAGCAGCGCCTTGGATACCAGGGTCACGACAGATACGCAGTATTTT. It yields the protein CASSALDTRVTTDTQYF.

The chain is built from TRBV15 and TRBJ2-7; 7 bases agree with TRBD2. The CDR3 has 16 residues. Per germline, CDR1 LNHNV and CDR2 YYDKDF (reference sequence). J gave up 6 bases and V 1 base, and 12 bases lay outside the gene matches. CDR3 region: CATSRGSSMSGGEQYF. The CDR3 DNA follows: TGTGCCACCAGCAGAGGGTCATCAATGTCGGGGGGCGAGCAGTACTTC.

The chain employs TRBV9 and TRBJ1-1; TRBD1 is a possible D gene (6 bases). The CDR3 is 14 amino acids. Germline CDR1 is SGDLS and CDR2 is YYNGEE. The V gene lost 5 bases and the J gene lost 3 bases, with 14 bases spanning the gap. The CDR3 protein is CASRRTGNDTEAFF. The CDR3 nucleotides are TGTGCCAGCAGGAGAACAGGGAACGACACTGAAGCTTTCTTT.

This clone appeared a few times. This sequence joins TRBV30 and TRBJ1-2; TRBD1 agrees at 7 bases. In germline, CDR1 is GTSNPN, CDR2 SVGIG (reference sequence). V shed 6 bases and J 5 bases; nucleotides not matched to a gene: 12. This CDR3 is built from 14 residues. The CDR3 region has the DNA TGTGCCTGTTTCTGGGACAGCTTTGTGTATGGCTACACCTTC. It specifies CACFWDSFVYGYTF.

The rearrangement links TRBV18 to TRBJ2-1; D is unresolved. The CDR3 runs to 14 residues. V gave up 2 bases and J gave up 8 bases, with 13 bases separating them. The V gene's germline CDR1 is KGHSH and CDR2 LQKENI. CDR3: CASSPTDSAHEQFF. For the CDR3, the DNA is TGTGCCAGCTCACCAACCGACTCCGCCCATGAGCAGTTCTTC.

The rearrangement joins TRBV5-4 to TRBJ2-5, with D perhaps TRBD2 (6 bases). The CDR3 is 13 amino acids. Germline V CDR1 and CDR2: SGHNT, YYREEE (reference sequence). Trimming cost V 2 bases and J 4 bases, with 9 bases left between them. This chain's CDR3 is CASSLSAGETQYF. In DNA form, the CDR3 reads TGTGCCAGCAGCTTATCAGCGGGAGAGACCCAGTACTTC.

V usage is TRBV10-1 and J usage is TRBJ2-7, with 9 bases lining up with TRBD1. CDR1 is WNHNN, CDR2 SYGVQD, per germline (reference sequence). The CDR3 has 15 residues. The V and J ends lost 3 bases and 4 bases, in that order; junction bases with no gene match: 7. The CDR3 sequence is CASSDPGQGVYEQYF. CDR3 nucleotide sequence: TGCGCCAGCAGTGACCCGGGACAGGGAGTTTACGAGCAGTACTTC.

This chain connects TRBV12-3 or TRBV12-4 to TRBJ2-5; 8 nucleotides align to TRBD2. The CDR3 loop spans 12 amino acids. After removal of 6 bases from V and 5 bases from J, the junction contained 2 bases not matched to a gene. Here the CDR3 DNA reads TGTGCCAGCAGCCCTAGCGGGGAGACCCAGTACTTC. Protein: CASSPSGETQYF.

V gene TRBV24-1 combines with J gene TRBJ2-5, with a weak D call TRBD1 (6 bases). V dropped 2 bases and J dropped 1 base, with 13 bases sitting between them. Germline CDR1 reads KGHDR; CDR2 reads SFDVKD. This CDR3 has 16 residues. For the CDR3, the DNA is TGTGCCACCAGTGATTCAACAGGGTCGGTCCAAGAGACCCAGTACTTC. This gives the protein CATSDSTGSVQETQYF.

The chain links TRBV12-3 or TRBV12-4 to TRBJ1-6; D is uncertain. Trimming stripped 3 bases from V and 10 bases from J, with 7 bases between. The CDR3 runs to 12 residues. The CDR3 loop is CASSFTRSPLHF. The DNA for the CDR3 is TGTGCCAGCAGTTTTACTCGGTCACCCCTCCACTTT.

This clone appeared a few times. A read error may produce the germline difference seen at one junction end. The genes are TRBV12-3 or TRBV12-4 and TRBJ1-1; D is perhaps TRBD1 (5 bases). The CDR3 is made up of 13 amino acids. As DNA, the CDR3 is TGTGCCAGCAGTTTAGCAGTGGTGCCAGGGCTTGTCTTT. It translates to CASSLAVVPGLVF.

V gene TRBV5-1 combines with J gene TRBJ2-3; the match to TRBD1 covers 11 bases. The ends lost 4 bases at V and 2 bases at J; junction bases unmatched: 6. There are 16 residues in the CDR3. CDR1 is SGHRS, CDR2 YFSETQ, per germline. The DNA of the CDR3 is TGCGCCAGCAGCCCCAGGGACAGGGGGATCACAGATACGCAGTATTTT. Its translation: CASSPRDRGITDTQYF.

The chain employs TRBV5-5 and TRBJ2-7; 7 bases map to TRBD1. Per germline, CDR1 SGHKS and CDR2 YYEKEE (reference sequence). The ends lost 3 bases at V and 1 base at J; junction bases unmatched: 4. CDR3 length: 14 residues. The CDR3 protein is CASSSETGSYEQYF. The CDR3 DNA reads TGTGCCAGCAGCTCGGAGACAGGGTCCTACGAGCAGTACTTC.

The V call is TRBV11-3, the J call TRBJ1-6; 8 bases align to TRBD1. The CDR3 extends over 14 amino acids. From germline, CDR1 is SGHNT and CDR2 YENEEA. V lost 5 bases and J lost 9; bases outside the gene matches: 6. In DNA form, the CDR3 reads TGTGCCAGCAGCCCAGGGGGCGTAGGTTCACCCCTCCACTTT. As protein: CASSPGGVGSPLHF.

This clone has only one observation. The rearrangement joins TRBV7-2 to TRBJ1-5; no firm D call. V was pared by 8 bases and J by 0 bases, with 17 bases between. The CDR3 runs to 16 residues. Germline V lookup: CDR1 SGHTA, CDR2 FQGNSA. The CDR3 sequence: CASGGWRQNSNQPQHF. The CDR3 region has the DNA TGTGCCAGCGGTGGATGGAGGCAGAATAGCAATCAGCCCCAGCATTTT.

J is TRBJ2-1 and V is TRBV5-1; 10 nucleotides align to TRBD2. This CDR3 spans 16 amino acids. Germline trimming cut 4 bases from V and 5 bases from J; bases unmatched to any gene: 9. Looked up from germline, CDR1 is SGHRS and CDR2 is YFSETQ. This CDR3 reads CASSTLAGGRNNEQFF. In nucleotides, the CDR3 is TGCGCCAGCAGCACCTTAGCGGGGGGCCGGAACAATGAGCAGTTCTTC.